The 20 T cell receptor beta chains below were found in one sample sequenced in a study of T cell responses to AZD1222 COVID-19 vaccine. Repertoires were generated with immunoSEQ multiplex PCR, while TCRdb's copy carries only in-frame clones and drops some. The sample consists of 85,000 to 120,000 clones, roughly 84% of them appearing once. Here the sequenced sample was peripheral blood, taken on day 0 of AZD1222 vaccination. Receptors were obtained from an adult in good health.

This chain joins TRBV28 and TRBJ2-7; TRBD1 agrees at 7 bases. CDR1 is MDHEN, CDR2 SYDVKM, per germline. The CDR3 covers 11 residues. V shed 10 bases and J 4 bases; nucleotides not matched to a gene: 4. CDR3 protein: CATGQAYEQYF. Written as DNA, the CDR3 is TGTGCCACCGGACAGGCGTACGAGCAGTACTTC.

The CDR3 DNA reads TGTGCCAGTAGTGGACAGGGGGCTGGAGATACGCAGTATTTT. Translating it yields CASSGQGAGDTQYF. The V gene is TRBV19, the J gene TRBJ2-3, with 11 bases aligning to TRBD1. Per germline, CDR1 LNHDA and CDR2 SQIVND (reference sequence). The CDR3 is 14 amino acids. The J segment lost 5 bases and the V segment lost 5 bases, leaving 3 bases of the junction unmatched.

J is TRBJ2-3 and V is TRBV29-1, with 8 bases matching TRBD1. The CDR3 is made up of 15 amino acids. Trimming at V came to 6 bases and at J to 5 bases, leaving 13 bases not matched to a gene. The germline CDR1 and CDR2 sequences are SQVTM and ANQGSEA. CDR3 in DNA: TGCAGCGTCTCGAGAGGACAGGGAATACGAGATACGCAGTATTTT. Its translation is CSVSRGQGIRDTQYF.

The V and J genes are TRBV6-5 and TRBJ1-2; D gene unclear. V lost 2 bases and J 6 bases, leaving 10 bases between the germline ends. Per the germline V gene, CDR1 is MNHEY and CDR2 is SVGAGI. The CDR3 is 13 amino acids. The CDR3 here is CASSYAGYDGYTF. The CDR3 DNA is TGTGCCAGCAGTTACGCGGGTTACGATGGCTACACCTTC.

The CDR3 coding sequence is TGTGCCTGGAGTACAGGGGGAACTTACGGCTACACCTTC. It encodes CAWSTGGTYGYTF. The gene calls are TRBV30 and TRBJ1-2; the match to TRBD1 covers 8 bases. The CDR3 length is 13 residues. Germline CDR1 GTSNPN, CDR2 SVGIG (reference sequence). Unmatched junction bases numbered 7, after V lost 2 bases and J lost 8 bases. The full variable domain, with the rest looked up from reference TRBV30 and TRBJ1-2, is SQTIHQWPATLVQPVGSPLSLECTVEGTSNPNLYWYRQAAGRGLQLLFYSVGIGQISSEVPQNLSASRPQDRQFILSSKKLLLSDSGFYLCAWSTGGTYGYTFGSGTRLTVV.

V and J are TRBV9 and TRBJ2-5; TRBD2 might be the D (5 bases). Germline values: CDR1 SGDLS, CDR2 YYNGEE. The CDR3 runs 13 residues. Trimming pared 0 bases from V and 5 bases from J, leaving 8 bases between. This CDR3 reads CASSVELGETQYF. The CDR3 nucleotides are TGTGCCAGCAGCGTAGAACTAGGGGAGACCCAGTACTTC.

This clone has just a few counts. The J gene is TRBJ1-2, the V gene TRBV9; TRBD1 is a possible D gene (6 bases). The CDR3 covers 15 residues. CDR1 is SGDLS and CDR2 is YYNGEE in the germline V gene. V lost 0 bases and J 6 bases, leaving 15 bases between the germline ends. The CDR3 region is CASSVEIQGEDGYTF. The CDR3 nucleotides read TGTGCCAGCAGCGTAGAAATACAGGGTGAGGATGGCTACACCTTC.

The J gene is TRBJ1-3, the V gene TRBV7-8; TRBD1 is a possible D gene (6 bases). The CDR3 sequence is 14 residues long. The V gene lost 5 bases and the J gene lost 1 base, with 9 bases spanning the gap. The germline CDR1 and CDR2 sequences are SGHVS and FQNEAQ. CDR3 in DNA: TGTGCCAGCAGCCCCGGGACATCTGGAAACACCATATATTTT. It specifies CASSPGTSGNTIYF.

This rearrangement joins TRBV29-1 to TRBJ2-7; 9 nucleotides align to TRBD1. V shed 0 bases, J shed 5 bases, and the junction held 5 bases outside the gene matches. This CDR3 is built from 14 residues. The germline CDR1 and CDR2 sequences are SQVTM and ANQGSEA. The CDR3 nucleotides read TGCAGCGTTGAAGAAGGGACAGGGCAAAACGAGCAGTACTTC. Encoded protein: CSVEEGTGQNEQYF.

This clone was counted only a few times. The CDR3 protein is CASSLSGLGAGDPYNSPLHF. The DNA for the CDR3 is TGTGCCAGCAGTTTATCAGGGTTGGGGGCGGGGGATCCCTATAATTCACCCCTCCACTTT. The V call is TRBV27, the J call TRBJ1-6; D perhaps matches TRBD1 (6 bases). This CDR3 has 20 residues. CDR1 is MNHEY, CDR2 SMNVEV, per germline (reference sequence). V lost 0 bases, J lost 2 bases, and 20 bases lay in between.

This chain joins TRBV10-3 and TRBJ2-7, with D tentatively TRBD1 or TRBD2 (5 bases each). Looked up from germline, CDR1 is ENHRY and CDR2 is SYGVKD. The CDR3 covers 15 residues. V dropped 6 bases and J dropped 2 bases, with 17 bases sitting between them. The CDR3 loop reads CAIREGPAAAYEQYF. The DNA for the CDR3 is TGTGCCATCAGAGAGGGACCAGCCGCGGCCTACGAGCAGTACTTC.

The chain recombines TRBV19 with TRBJ1-3; D call uncertain. V was clipped by 2 bases and J by 0 bases, with 5 bases between them. Germline assignment: CDR1 LNHDA and CDR2 SQIVND (reference sequence). This CDR3 spans 14 amino acids. CDR3 sequence: CASSITNSGNTIYF. The CDR3 nucleotides are TGTGCCAGTAGTATAACCAACTCTGGAAACACCATATATTTT. The whole variable domain, filled in from reference TRBV19 and TRBJ1-3, reads DGGITQSPKYLFRKEGQNVTLSCEQNLNHDAMYWYRQDPGQGLRLIYYSQIVNDFQKGDIAEGYSVSREKKESFPLTVTSAQKNPTAFYLCASSITNSGNTIYFGEGSWLTVV.

J is TRBJ1-1 and V is TRBV9, with 8 nucleotides matching TRBD1. Trimming cost V 3 bases and J 1 base; bases outside gene matches: 2. Germline CDR1 SGDLS, CDR2 YYNGEE. The length of the CDR3 is 14 residues. As DNA, the CDR3 is TGTGCCAGCAGCGCACAGGGGGAGAACACTGAAGCTTTCTTT. Amino acids: CASSAQGENTEAFF.

The chain links TRBV6-5 to TRBJ1-1, with D hard to call. With 4 bases removed from V and 1 base from J, the gap between germline ends came to 7 bases. CDR1 is MNHEY, CDR2 SVGAGI, per germline. This CDR3 is built from 13 residues. CDR3 nucleotides: TGTGCCAGCAGTTTCGGGGAGAACACTGAAGCTTTCTTT. Its translation: CASSFGENTEAFF.

The rearrangement joins TRBV19 to TRBJ2-7; TRBD1 aligns across 12 bases. CDR1 and CDR2 from the germline V gene are LNHDA and SQIVND (reference sequence). The CDR3 contains 16 residues. Trimming took 11 bases from V and 3 from J; bases not matched to a gene: 14. The CDR3 bases are TGTGCCTGCTCCAGAGGGACAGGGGGCTTCTACTACGAGCAGTACTTC. Translation gives CACSRGTGGFYYEQYF.

The V gene is TRBV7-2, the J gene TRBJ2-1, with 12 bases aligning to TRBD2. Germline values: CDR1 SGHTA, CDR2 FQGNSA. The CDR3 has 15 amino acids. V dropped 6 bases and J dropped 7; count of bases not matched to a gene: 7. DNA for the CDR3: TGTGCCAGCAGTTCTAGCGGGAGGGCTGCAAATGAGCAGTTCTTC. This translates into CASSSSGRAANEQFF.

The V call is TRBV9, the J call TRBJ1-1; D gene uncertain. Looked up from germline, CDR1 is SGDLS and CDR2 is YYNGEE. The CDR3 runs 15 residues. V was pared by 4 bases and J by 2 bases, with 15 bases between. For the CDR3, the DNA is TGTGCCAGCAGCTTAGACCCTACCCCAAACACTGAAGCTTTCTTT. Its protein product is CASSLDPTPNTEAFF.

The gene calls are TRBV2 and TRBJ1-4; D is uncertain. This CDR3 contains 12 residues. The germline gives CDR1 SNHLY, CDR2 FYNNEI. V lost 6 bases and J 8 bases, leaving 10 bases between the germline ends. The CDR3 spells CASRTTAEKLFF. CDR3 nucleotides: TGTGCCAGCAGGACGACCGCGGAAAAACTGTTTTTT.

The chain uses TRBV4-2 and TRBJ2-3, with D possibly matching TRBD2 (6 bases). Trimming removed 2 bases from V and 5 bases from J, with 20 bases in between. CDR1 LGHNA and CDR2 YNFKEQ come from the germline V gene. The length of the CDR3 is 17 residues. For the CDR3, the DNA is TGTGCCAGCAGCCAATCTGGGTCCCGGAGGGAGGTAGATACGCAGTATTTT. It is translated as CASSQSGSRREVDTQYF.

The chain carries TRBV19 and TRBJ1-3; D not resolved. Trimming took off 0 bases at V and 4 bases at J, with 10 bases between the two ends. The CDR3 extends over 15 amino acids. Germline V gives CDR1 LNHDA, CDR2 SQIVND (reference sequence). Here the CDR3 reads CASSIDTSPGNTIYF. CDR3 DNA: TGTGCCAGTAGTATAGATACAAGCCCCGGAAACACCATATATTTT.